These 20 T cell receptor beta chains share one sample of origin, sequenced in a study of sequential checkpoint blockade in melanoma. TCRdb's copy holds only in-frame clones and misses some; the assay was immunoSEQ multiplex PCR. The sample has around 18,000 clones, roughly 80% seen once; the top ten hold 30% to 40%. This sample's treatment: randomized to nivolumab then ipilimumab (arm A) or the reverse (arm B). The source was CD8+ T cells sorted from blood (inferred from file names), collected from a patient given nivolumab and ipilimumab in sequence. Receptor source: a human donor with melanoma.

This chain connects TRBV27 to TRBJ2-3, with a possible D match to TRBD2 (7 bases). Trimming stripped 4 bases from V and 1 base from J, with 18 bases between. CDR1 and CDR2 from the germline V gene are MNHEY and SMNVEV (reference sequence). This CDR3 is 17 amino acids long. CDR3 protein: CASSYQVRGGGTDTQYF. The CDR3 DNA follows: TGTGCCAGCAGTTATCAGGTTCGAGGGGGGGGCACAGATACGCAGTATTTT.

This clone was counted between two and nine times. The chain recombines TRBV6-4 with TRBJ2-3; a possible D gene is TRBD2 (5 bases). CDR3 length: 14 amino acids. The V end was cut by 2 bases, the J end by 3 bases, with 9 bases between. The germline CDR1 and CDR2 sequences are MRHNA and SNTAGT. CDR3 sequence: CASSDGEGTDTQYF. The CDR3 region has the DNA TGTGCCAGCAGTGACGGAGAGGGAACAGATACGCAGTATTTT.

This clone was recorded only once. V is TRBV2 and J is TRBJ1-1; D unresolved. V was shortened by 0 bases and J by 5 bases, with 10 bases between the two germline ends. This CDR3 region has 14 residues. Germline lookup yields CDR1 SNHLY and CDR2 FYNNEI. Here the CDR3 reads CASSEAGGRTEAFF. The CDR3 nucleotides are TGTGCCAGCAGTGAAGCAGGAGGTAGGACTGAAGCTTTCTTT.

The gene calls are TRBV29-1 and TRBJ2-1; TRBD2 matches 15 bases. The trim removed 7 bases at V and 0 bases at J, leaving 10 bases unmatched. Germline V gene data show CDR1 as SQVTM and CDR2 as ANQGSEA. The CDR3 is 18 amino acids. Here the CDR3 reads CSADGLAGGTSSYNEQFF. In DNA form, the CDR3 reads TGCAGCGCTGACGGACTAGCGGGAGGGACAAGCTCCTACAATGAGCAGTTCTTC.

This chain's CDR3 is CASSLGDNAVYGYTF. Written as DNA, the CDR3 is TGTGCCAGTAGTCTAGGGGACAATGCGGTCTATGGCTACACCTTC. J is TRBJ1-2 and V is TRBV19, with D tentatively TRBD1 (6 bases). Germline V lookup: CDR1 LNHDA, CDR2 SQIVND (reference sequence). Trimming shortened V by 5 bases and J by 4 bases, and 17 bases separated the two germline ends. This CDR3 region has 15 residues.

This clone was observed a handful of times. The rearrangement uses TRBV10-1 and TRBJ1-1; a possible D gene is TRBD1 (5 bases). The CDR3 length is 16 residues. Germline loops: CDR1 WNHNN, CDR2 SYGVQD (reference sequence). V lost 5 bases to trimming and J lost 0 bases, with 16 bases between them. The CDR3 is CASSPSWGVMNTEAFF. The DNA of the CDR3 is TGCGCCAGCAGTCCATCGTGGGGGGTCATGAACACTGAAGCTTTCTTT.

CDR3 sequence: CASSLGGYTDTQYF. CDR3 nucleotides: TGTGCCAGCAGCTTGGGAGGGTACACAGATACGCAGTATTTT. The chain links TRBV5-6 to TRBJ2-3, with D possibly being TRBD2 (5 bases). The CDR3 is 14 amino acids. Deletions cut 0 bases from V and 2 bases from J, with 7 bases between. The germline gives CDR1 SGHDT, CDR2 YYEEEE. The full variable domain, in which reference TRBV5-6 and TRBJ2-3 provide the parts outside the CDR3, is DAGVTQSPTHLIKTRGQQVTLRCSPKSGHDTVSWYQQALGQGPQFIFQYYEEEERQRGNFPDRFSGHQFPNYSSELNVNALLLGDSALYLCASSLGGYTDTQYFGPGTRLTVL.

J is TRBJ2-1 and V is TRBV4-3; D ambiguous. Trimming left V 1 base short and J 0 bases short, with 10 bases between. The germline gives CDR1 LGHNA, CDR2 YSLEER. CDR3 length equals 16 residues. CDR3 coding DNA: TGCGCCAGCAGCCAAGGGGCACAGAGCTCCTACAATGAGCAGTTCTTC. It translates to CASSQGAQSSYNEQFF.

The chain's CDR3 is CASSPTGQLNTGELFF. The CDR3 DNA reads TGTGCCAGCAGCCCGACAGGGCAACTTAACACCGGGGAGCTGTTTTTT. The chain has TRBV9 and TRBJ2-2; 7 nucleotides align to TRBD1. J gave up 2 bases and V 4 bases, and 8 bases lay outside the gene matches. The CDR3 covers 16 residues. Germline V gives CDR1 SGDLS, CDR2 YYNGEE. Complete variable domain (other parts from reference TRBV9 and TRBJ2-2): DSGVTQTPKHLITATGQRVTLRCSPRSGDLSVYWYQQSLDQGLQFLIQYYNGEERAKGNILERFSAQQFPDLHSELNLSSLELGDSALYFCASSPTGQLNTGELFFGEGSRLTVL.

The CDR3 DNA is TGTGCCAGCAGCCTATACAGGAATCAGCCCCAGCATTTT. This translates into CASSLYRNQPQHF. The rearrangement joins TRBV6-5 to TRBJ1-5; maybe TRBD1 (5 bases). This CDR3 region has 13 residues. Trimming cost V 6 bases and J 4 bases, with 10 bases left between them. In germline, CDR1 is MNHEY, CDR2 SVGAGI.

The gene calls are TRBV6-4 and TRBJ2-2; D gene unclear. Trimming removed 4 bases from V and 3 bases from J, with 6 bases in between. The germline V gene encodes CDR1 MRHNA and CDR2 SNTAGT. CDR3 size: 13 residues. The CDR3 nucleotides are TGTGCCAGCAGTGGTGTCGACACCGGGGAGCTGTTTTTT. Amino acid sequence: CASSGVDTGELFF.

This chain connects TRBV7-2 to TRBJ2-1, with D possibly TRBD2 on 6 matching bases. This CDR3 spans 14 amino acids. From germline, CDR1 is SGHTA and CDR2 FQGNSA. Trimming removed 4 bases at V and 3 bases at J, with 10 bases between. The CDR3, as DNA: TGTGCCAGCAGCTGGGGACTTAACTACAATGAGCAGTTCTTC. It specifies CASSWGLNYNEQFF.

The genes are TRBV7-9 and TRBJ2-7, with 10 nucleotides matching TRBD1. Unmatched junction bases numbered 5, after V lost 4 bases and J lost 2 bases. CDR1 is SEHNR and CDR2 is FQNEAQ in the germline V gene (reference sequence). This CDR3 comprises 15 residues. The CDR3 spells CASSYRDRGTYEQYF. The CDR3 bases are TGTGCCAGCAGCTACCGGGACAGGGGAACCTACGAGCAGTACTTC.

The table lists this clone with a few counts. The chain joins TRBV6-1 to TRBJ2-5, with TRBD2 matching over 14 bases. Per the germline V gene, CDR1 is MNHNS and CDR2 is SASEGT. Losses at the gene ends were 6 bases for V and 5 bases for J; bases not matched to a gene: 5. The CDR3 totals 15 residues. The CDR3 region has the DNA TGTGCCAGCAGAGCCGGGACTAGCGGGGGCGAGACCCAGTACTTC. This codes for CASRAGTSGGETQYF.

The CDR3 region is CASSSRGTGNYEQYF. The DNA for the CDR3 is TGTGCCAGCAGCAGTCGAGGGACAGGGAACTACGAGCAGTACTTC. J is TRBJ2-7 and V is TRBV11-2; 9 positions match TRBD1. Germline V gives CDR1 SGHAT, CDR2 FQNNGV. This CDR3 spans 15 amino acids. With 5 bases clipped from V and 3 bases from J, the junction kept 8 bases outside the gene matches.

J is TRBJ2-2 and V is TRBV27, with 7 bases aligning to TRBD1. This CDR3 region has 14 residues. Germline CDR1 MNHEY, CDR2 SMNVEV (reference sequence). V was clipped by 2 bases and J by 4 bases; unmatched bases: 1. In nucleotides, the CDR3 is TGTGCCAGCAGTTTACGGGACAGCACCGGGGAGCTGTTTTTT. It yields the protein CASSLRDSTGELFF.

Worth noting for this clone: The germline gene is not matched at one end of the junction; a read error may be the cause. The V call is TRBV7-7, the J call TRBJ2-3; D is uncertain. CDR1 SSHAT and CDR2 FNYEAQ come from the germline V gene (reference sequence). The CDR3 spans 13 residues. The chain's CDR3 is CASSPVVTDTQYF. CDR3 coding DNA: TGTGCTAGCAGCCCCGTTGTCACAGATACGCAGTATTTT.

The genes are TRBV6-4 and TRBJ2-1, with D possibly matching TRBD1 (7 bases). The germline CDR1 and CDR2 sequences are MRHNA and SNTAGT. The CDR3 extends over 16 amino acids. V shed 0 bases and J shed 10 bases, with 19 bases lying between them. CDR3 protein: CASSDSKAGGGEEQFF. DNA for the CDR3: TGTGCCAGCAGTGACTCGAAGGCAGGGGGAGGTGAAGAGCAGTTCTTC.

The chain links TRBV21-1 to TRBJ1-2; the table's D call of TRBD1 was not tested on the DNA. TRBV21-1 is flagged as a pseudogene. This CDR3 spans 15 amino acids. The CDR3 region is CASSKVVDRDYGYTF. As DNA, the CDR3 is TGTGCCAGCAGCAAAGTAGTGGACAGAGACTATGGCTACACCTTC.

This rearrangement joins TRBV29-1 to TRBJ2-2; 9 bases align to TRBD2. The germline V gene encodes CDR1 SQVTM and CDR2 ANQGSEA. Unmatched junction bases numbered 10, after V lost 4 bases and J lost 4 bases. The CDR3 is made up of 16 amino acids. The CDR3 DNA is TGCAGCGTTGCTCCCGGGCGGGAGGGACCCACCGGGGAGCTGTTTTTT. It yields the protein CSVAPGREGPTGELFF.